The 8 T cell receptor beta chains presented below share a single source sample, sequenced in a study of human CD8 memory T cell subsets. UMI-labeled 5' RACE was the method by which TCR beta libraries were made. TCRdb re-analyzed the 5' RACE reads; it lists each CDR3 protein once, without DNA. The clone table shows about 17,000 distinct CDR3 sequences, with the ten largest holding around 6.2%. The sequencing input was CD8+ stem-like memory T cells (TSCM and TCM) sorted from PBMCs. Regarding subset: stem-like memory CD8 T cells (TSTEM), CCR7+ PD-1- TIGIT-. The receptors stem from a human donor in good health.

The chain has TRBV7-9 and TRBJ2-1; the D call of TRBD2 rests on TCRdb alone, since no DNA is present to check it. CDR3 length equals 13 residues. CDR1 is SEHNR and CDR2 is FQNEAQ in the germline V gene (reference sequence). CDR3 loop: CASSPIAGAEQFF.

The V call is TRBV13, the J call TRBJ1-2. This CDR3 region has 12 residues. Germline V gene lookup returns CDR1 PRHDT and CDR2 FYEKMQ (reference sequence). CDR3: CASSLGGFGYTF.

V is TRBV4-3 and J is TRBJ2-2. Germline assignment: CDR1 LGHNA and CDR2 YSLEER. The CDR3 spans 15 residues. CDR3 sequence reads: CASSPSTMNTGELFF.

V gene TRBV7-6 combines with J gene TRBJ2-1; without DNA, the TCRdb call of TRBD1 cannot be checked. The germline V gene encodes CDR1 SGHVS and CDR2 FNYEAQ. CDR3 length: 15 residues. CDR3 loop: CASSVGRAFGDEQFF.

This chain links TRBV28 with TRBJ1-4. The CDR3 is 14 residues long. Germline CDR1 and CDR2: MDHEN and SYDVKM. CDR3: CASSITRGGEKLFF.

This clonotype is identified as medium-sized (0.01 to 0.1%) from frequency. V and J are TRBV27 and TRBJ2-1; the TCRdb call, TRBD1, lacks DNA for checking. Per germline, CDR1 MNHEY and CDR2 SMNVEV (reference sequence). CDR3 length: 15 residues. The CDR3 protein is CASSRTGGSYNEQFF.

V gene TRBV7-2 combines with J gene TRBJ2-7. CDR3 length equals 12 residues. Germline CDR1 is SGHTA and CDR2 is FQGNSA. The CDR3 protein is CASSSSYYEQYF.

The gene calls are TRBV12-3 or TRBV12-4 and TRBJ2-7; TCRdb calls TRBD1, which cannot be checked without DNA. The CDR3 has 14 residues. CDR3 sequence reads: CASSFGTGNYEQYF.